One T cell receptor beta chain is described in this entry. The data were taken from a study of blood T cell repertoires in COVID-19. For the study at large: The samples span acute and convalescent COVID-19 from the United States, Italy and Spain. The cDNA or gDNA used as material had been derived from T cells, B-cell-depleted T cells, or PBMCs.

In the original processing: Nucleated cell number was recorded as an estimate derived from reference gene primer amplification. Sequencing used immunoSEQ multiplex PCR; TCRdb keeps in-frame clones, though not all of them. V and J calls and clone size are those listed in that table; D and trimming were worked out from the DNA. The data show some 130,000 clones, around 73% seen once. This CDR3 is 13 amino acids long. CDR1 is MNHEY and CDR2 is SVGAGI in the germline V gene. The V and J ends lost 0 bases and 6 bases, in that order; junction bases with no gene match: 1. The chain is built from TRBV6-5 and TRBJ2-5; 7 positions agree with TRBD1. This TCR was sampled from a man aged 60 to 69 who had recovered from COVID-19. Sequenced input: peripheral blood. CDR3 protein: CASSYSTGKTQYF. DNA of the CDR3: TGTGCCAGCAGTTACTCGACAGGGAAGACCCAGTACTTC.